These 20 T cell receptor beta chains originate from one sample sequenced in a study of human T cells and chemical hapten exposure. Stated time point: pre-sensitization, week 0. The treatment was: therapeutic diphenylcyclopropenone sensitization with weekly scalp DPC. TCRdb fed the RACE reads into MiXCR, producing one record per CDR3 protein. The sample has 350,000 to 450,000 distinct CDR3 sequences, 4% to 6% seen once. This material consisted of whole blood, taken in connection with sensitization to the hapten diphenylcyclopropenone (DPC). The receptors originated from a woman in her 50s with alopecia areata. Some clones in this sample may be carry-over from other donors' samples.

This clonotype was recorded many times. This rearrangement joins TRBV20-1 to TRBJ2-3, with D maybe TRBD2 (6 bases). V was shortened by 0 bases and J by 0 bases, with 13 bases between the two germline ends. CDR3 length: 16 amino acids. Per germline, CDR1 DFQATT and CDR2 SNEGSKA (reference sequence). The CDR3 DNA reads TGCAGTGCTAGAGATCCCAGCGGGCTAAGCACAGATACGCAGTATTTT. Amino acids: CSARDPSGLSTDTQYF.

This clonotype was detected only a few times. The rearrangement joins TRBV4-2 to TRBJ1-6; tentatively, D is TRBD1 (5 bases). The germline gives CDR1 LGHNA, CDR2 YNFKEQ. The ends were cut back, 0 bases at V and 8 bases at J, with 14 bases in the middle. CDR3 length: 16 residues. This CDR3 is CASSQDRGAQYSPLHF. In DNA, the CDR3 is TGTGCCAGCAGCCAAGATCGGGGCGCCCAATATTCACCCCTCCACTTT.

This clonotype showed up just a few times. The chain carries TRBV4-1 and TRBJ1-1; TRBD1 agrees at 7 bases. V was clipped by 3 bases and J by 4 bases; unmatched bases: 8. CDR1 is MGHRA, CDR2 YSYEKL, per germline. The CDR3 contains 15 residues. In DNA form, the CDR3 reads TGCGCCAGCAGCCAGTTCGTACAGGGGAGCACTGAAGCTTTCTTT. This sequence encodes CASSQFVQGSTEAFF.

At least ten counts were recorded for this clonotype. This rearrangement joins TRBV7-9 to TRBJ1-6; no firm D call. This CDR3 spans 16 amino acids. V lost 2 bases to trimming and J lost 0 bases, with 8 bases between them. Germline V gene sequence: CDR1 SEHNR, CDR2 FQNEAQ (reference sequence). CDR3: CASSLSGPSYNSPLHF. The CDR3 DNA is TGTGCCAGCAGCTTATCTGGCCCCTCCTATAATTCACCCCTCCACTTT.

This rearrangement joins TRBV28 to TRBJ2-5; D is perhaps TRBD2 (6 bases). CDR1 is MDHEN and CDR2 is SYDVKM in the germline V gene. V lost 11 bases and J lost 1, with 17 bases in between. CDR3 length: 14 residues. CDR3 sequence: CAAGGPAIQETQYF. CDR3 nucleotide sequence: TGTGCCGCCGGGGGTCCTGCGATCCAAGAGACCCAGTACTTC.

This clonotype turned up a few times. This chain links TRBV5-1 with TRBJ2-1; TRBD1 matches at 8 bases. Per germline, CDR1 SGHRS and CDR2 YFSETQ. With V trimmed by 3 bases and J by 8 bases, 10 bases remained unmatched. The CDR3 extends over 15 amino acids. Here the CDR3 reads CASSSQGAEGHEQFF. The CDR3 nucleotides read TGCGCCAGCAGCTCTCAGGGGGCTGAGGGGCATGAGCAGTTCTTC.

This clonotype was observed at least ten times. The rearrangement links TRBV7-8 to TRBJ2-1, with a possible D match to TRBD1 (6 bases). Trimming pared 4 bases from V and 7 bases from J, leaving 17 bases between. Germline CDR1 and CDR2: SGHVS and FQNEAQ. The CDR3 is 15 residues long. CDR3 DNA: TGTGCCAGCAGCTCCCAGGGGACCCTAGGGAATGAGCAGTTCTTC. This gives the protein CASSSQGTLGNEQFF. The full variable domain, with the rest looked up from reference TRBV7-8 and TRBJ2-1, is GAGVSQSPRYKVAKRGQDVALRCDPISGHVSLFWYQQALGQGPEFLTYFQNEAQLDKSGLPSDRFFAERPEGSVSTLKIQRTQQEDSAVYLCASSSQGTLGNEQFFGPGTRLTVL.

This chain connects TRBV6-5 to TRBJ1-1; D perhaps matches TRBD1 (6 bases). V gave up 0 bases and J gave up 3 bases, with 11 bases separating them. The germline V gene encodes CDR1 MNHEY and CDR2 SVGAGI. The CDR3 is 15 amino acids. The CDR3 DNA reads TGTGCCAGCAGTTACTCTTACAGGGCCCACACTGAAGCTTTCTTT. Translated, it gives CASSYSYRAHTEAFF.

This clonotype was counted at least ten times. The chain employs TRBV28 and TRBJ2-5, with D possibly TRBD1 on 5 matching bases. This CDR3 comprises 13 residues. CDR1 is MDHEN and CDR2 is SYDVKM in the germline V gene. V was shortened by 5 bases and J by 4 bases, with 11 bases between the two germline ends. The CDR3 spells CASSQGAPETQYF. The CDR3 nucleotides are TGTGCCAGCAGTCAGGGCGCCCCAGAGACCCAGTACTTC. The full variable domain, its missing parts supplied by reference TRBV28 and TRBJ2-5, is DVKVTQSSRYLVKRTGEKVFLECVQDMDHENMFWYRQDPGLGLRLIYFSYDVKMKEKGDIPEGYSVSREKKERFSLILESASTNQTSMYLCASSQGAPETQYFGPGTRLLVL.

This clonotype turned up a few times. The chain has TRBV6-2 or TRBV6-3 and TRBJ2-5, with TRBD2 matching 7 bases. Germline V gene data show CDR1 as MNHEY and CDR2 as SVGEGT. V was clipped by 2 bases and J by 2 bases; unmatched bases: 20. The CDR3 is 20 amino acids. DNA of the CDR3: TGTGCCAGCAGTTACACCTCCCCGGGGGGAGGGCCGCCAGGACAAGAGACCCAGTACTTC. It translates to CASSYTSPGGGPPGQETQYF.

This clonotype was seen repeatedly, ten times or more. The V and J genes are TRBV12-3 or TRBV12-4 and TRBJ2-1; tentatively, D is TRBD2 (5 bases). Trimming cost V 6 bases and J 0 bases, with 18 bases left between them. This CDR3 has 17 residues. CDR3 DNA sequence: TGTGCCAGCAGCCCTGGGGTCGGACTTACCTCCTACAATGAGCAGTTCTTC. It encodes CASSPGVGLTSYNEQFF.

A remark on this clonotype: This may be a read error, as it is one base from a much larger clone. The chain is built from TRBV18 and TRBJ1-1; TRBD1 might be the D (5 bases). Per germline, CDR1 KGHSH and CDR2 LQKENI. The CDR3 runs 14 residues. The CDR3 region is CASSPPGGVTDAFF. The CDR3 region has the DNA TGTGCCAGCTCACCACCGGGAGGGGTGACTGATGCTTTCTTT.

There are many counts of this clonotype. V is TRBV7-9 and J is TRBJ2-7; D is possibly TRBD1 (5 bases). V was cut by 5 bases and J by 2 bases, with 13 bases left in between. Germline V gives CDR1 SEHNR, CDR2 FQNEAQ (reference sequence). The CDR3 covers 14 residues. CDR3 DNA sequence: TGTGCCAGCAGCGTTCAGGGCCGGACCTACGAGCAGTACTTC. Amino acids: CASSVQGRTYEQYF.

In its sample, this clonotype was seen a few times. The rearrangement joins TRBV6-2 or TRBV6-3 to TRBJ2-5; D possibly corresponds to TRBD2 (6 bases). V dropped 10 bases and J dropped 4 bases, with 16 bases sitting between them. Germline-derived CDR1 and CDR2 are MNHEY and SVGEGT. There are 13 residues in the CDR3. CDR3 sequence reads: CATTKLGGETQYF. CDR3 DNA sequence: TGTGCCACCACGAAACTGGGGGGAGAGACCCAGTACTTC.

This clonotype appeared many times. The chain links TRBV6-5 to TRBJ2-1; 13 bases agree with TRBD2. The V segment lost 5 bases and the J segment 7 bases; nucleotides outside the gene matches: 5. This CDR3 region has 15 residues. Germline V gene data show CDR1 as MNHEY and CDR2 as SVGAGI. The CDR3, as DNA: TGTGCCAGCAGTGCTACTAGCGGGAGGGAGAATGAGCAGTTCTTC. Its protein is CASSATSGRENEQFF.

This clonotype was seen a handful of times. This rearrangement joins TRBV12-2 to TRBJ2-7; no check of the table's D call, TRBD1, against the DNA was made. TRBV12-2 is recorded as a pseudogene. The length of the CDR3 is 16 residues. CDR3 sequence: CASRAGPGQGTYEQYF. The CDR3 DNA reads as TGTGCAAGTCGCGCCGGACCGGGACAGGGAACCTACGAGCAGTACTTC.

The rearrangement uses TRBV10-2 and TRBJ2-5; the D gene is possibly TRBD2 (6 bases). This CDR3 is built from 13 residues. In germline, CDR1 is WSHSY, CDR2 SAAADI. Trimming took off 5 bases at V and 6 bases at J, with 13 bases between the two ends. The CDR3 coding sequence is TGCGCCAGCAGTACCGGGACTGACAAGACCCAGTACTTC. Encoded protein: CASSTGTDKTQYF.

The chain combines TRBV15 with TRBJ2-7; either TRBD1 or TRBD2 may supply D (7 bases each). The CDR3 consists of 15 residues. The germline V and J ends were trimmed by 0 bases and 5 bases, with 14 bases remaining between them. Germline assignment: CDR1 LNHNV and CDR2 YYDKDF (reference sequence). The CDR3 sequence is CATSRDRGGLNEQYF. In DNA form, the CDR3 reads TGTGCCACCAGCAGAGACAGGGGGGGGCTGAACGAGCAGTACTTC.

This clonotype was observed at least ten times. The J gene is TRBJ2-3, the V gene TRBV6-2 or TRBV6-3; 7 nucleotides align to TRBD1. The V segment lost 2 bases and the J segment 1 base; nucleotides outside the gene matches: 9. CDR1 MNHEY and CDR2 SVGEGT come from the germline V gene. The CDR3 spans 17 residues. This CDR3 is CASSYLRTGWGTDTQYF. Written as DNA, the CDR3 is TGTGCCAGCAGTTACCTCCGGACAGGATGGGGCACAGATACGCAGTATTTT.

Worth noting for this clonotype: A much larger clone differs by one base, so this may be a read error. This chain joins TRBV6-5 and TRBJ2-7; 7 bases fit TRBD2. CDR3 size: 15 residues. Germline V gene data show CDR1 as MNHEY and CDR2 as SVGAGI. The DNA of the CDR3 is TGTGCCAGCAGTAGAGGACTAGGGAGCTCCTACGAGCAGCACTTC. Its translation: CASSRGLGSSYEQHF.